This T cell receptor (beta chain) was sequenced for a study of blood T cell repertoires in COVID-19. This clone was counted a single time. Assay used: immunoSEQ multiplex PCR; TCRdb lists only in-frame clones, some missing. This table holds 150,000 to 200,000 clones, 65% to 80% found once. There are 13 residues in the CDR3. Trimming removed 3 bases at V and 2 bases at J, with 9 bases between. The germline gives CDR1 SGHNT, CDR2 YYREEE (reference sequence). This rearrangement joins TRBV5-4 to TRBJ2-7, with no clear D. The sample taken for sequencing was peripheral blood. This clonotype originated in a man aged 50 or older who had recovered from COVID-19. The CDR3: CASSSTQTYEQYF. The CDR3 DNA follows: TGTGCCAGCAGCTCGACTCAGACCTACGAGCAGTACTTC.